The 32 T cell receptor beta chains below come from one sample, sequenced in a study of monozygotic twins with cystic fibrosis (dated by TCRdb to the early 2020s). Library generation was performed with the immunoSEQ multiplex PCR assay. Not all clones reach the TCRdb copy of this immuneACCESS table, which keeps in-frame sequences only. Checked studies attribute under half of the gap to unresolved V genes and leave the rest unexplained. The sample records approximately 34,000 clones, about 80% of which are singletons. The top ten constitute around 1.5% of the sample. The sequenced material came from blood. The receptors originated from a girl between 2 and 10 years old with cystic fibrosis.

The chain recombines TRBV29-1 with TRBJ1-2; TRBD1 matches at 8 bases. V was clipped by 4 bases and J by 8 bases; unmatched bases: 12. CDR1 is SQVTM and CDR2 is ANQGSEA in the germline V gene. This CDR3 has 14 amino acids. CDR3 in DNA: TGCAGCGTTGGGGAATGGGCGGACAGGGACGGCTACACCTTC. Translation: CSVGEWADRDGYTF.

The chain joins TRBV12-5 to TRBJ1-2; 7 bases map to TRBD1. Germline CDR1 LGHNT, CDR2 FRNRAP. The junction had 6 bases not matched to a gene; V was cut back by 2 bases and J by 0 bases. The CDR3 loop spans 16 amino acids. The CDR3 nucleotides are TGTGCTAGTGGTTTGAGGGACAGAGATACTAACTATGGCTACACCTTC. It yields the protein CASGLRDRDTNYGYTF.

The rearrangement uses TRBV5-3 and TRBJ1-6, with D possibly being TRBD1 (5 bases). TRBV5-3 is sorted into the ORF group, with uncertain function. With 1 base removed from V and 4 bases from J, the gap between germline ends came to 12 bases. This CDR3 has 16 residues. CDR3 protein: CARSLRDSKYNSPLHF. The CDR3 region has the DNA TGTGCCAGAAGCTTGCGAGACAGCAAGTATAATTCACCCCTCCACTTT.

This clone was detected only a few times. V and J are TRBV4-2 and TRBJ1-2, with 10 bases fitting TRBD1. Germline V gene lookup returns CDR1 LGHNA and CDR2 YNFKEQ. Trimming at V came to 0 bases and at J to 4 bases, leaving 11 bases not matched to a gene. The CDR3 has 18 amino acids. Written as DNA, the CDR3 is TGTGCCAGCAGCCAAGAGGGGAGACAGGGGGCGATGGTCTATGGCTACACCTTC. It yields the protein CASSQEGRQGAMVYGYTF.

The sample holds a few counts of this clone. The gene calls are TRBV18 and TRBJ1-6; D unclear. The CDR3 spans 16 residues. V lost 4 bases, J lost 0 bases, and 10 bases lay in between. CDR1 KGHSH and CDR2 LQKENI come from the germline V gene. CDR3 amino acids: CASSLHVFSYNSPLHF. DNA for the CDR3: TGTGCCAGCTCACTTCACGTATTCTCCTATAATTCACCCCTCCACTTT. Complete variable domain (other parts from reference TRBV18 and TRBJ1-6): NAGVMQNPRHLVRRRGQEARLRCSPMKGHSHVYWYRQLPEEGLKFMVYLQKENIIDESGMPKERFSAEFPKEGPSILRIQQVVRGDSAAYFCASSLHVFSYNSPLHFGNGTRLTVT.

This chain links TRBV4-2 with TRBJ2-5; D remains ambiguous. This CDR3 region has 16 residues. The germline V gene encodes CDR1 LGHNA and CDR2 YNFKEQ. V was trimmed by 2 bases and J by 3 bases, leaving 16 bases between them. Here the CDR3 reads CASSQRGFGSEETQYF. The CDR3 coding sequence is TGTGCCAGCAGCCAAAGAGGTTTTGGCAGTGAAGAGACCCAGTACTTC.

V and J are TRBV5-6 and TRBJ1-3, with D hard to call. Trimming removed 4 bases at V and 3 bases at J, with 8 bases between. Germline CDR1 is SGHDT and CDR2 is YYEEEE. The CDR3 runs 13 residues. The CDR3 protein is CASSPRGGNTIYF. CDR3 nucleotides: TGTGCCAGCAGCCCCCGGGGTGGAAACACCATATATTTT.

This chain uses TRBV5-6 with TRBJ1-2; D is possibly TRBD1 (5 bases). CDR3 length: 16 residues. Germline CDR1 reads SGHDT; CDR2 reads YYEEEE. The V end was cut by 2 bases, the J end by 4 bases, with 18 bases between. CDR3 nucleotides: TGTGCCAGCAGCTTAGCGCTCCGGGGGGTCGCCTATGGCTACACCTTC. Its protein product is CASSLALRGVAYGYTF.

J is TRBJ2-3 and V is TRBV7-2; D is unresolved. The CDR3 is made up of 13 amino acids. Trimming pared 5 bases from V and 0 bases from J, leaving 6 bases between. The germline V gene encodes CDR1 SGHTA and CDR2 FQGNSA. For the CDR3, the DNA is TGTGCCAGCAGCCAGTCTAGCACAGATACGCAGTATTTT. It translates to CASSQSSTDTQYF.

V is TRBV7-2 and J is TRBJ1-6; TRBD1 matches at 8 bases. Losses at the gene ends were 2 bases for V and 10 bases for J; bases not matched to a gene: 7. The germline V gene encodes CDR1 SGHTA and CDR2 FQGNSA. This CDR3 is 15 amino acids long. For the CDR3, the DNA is TGTGCCAGCAGCTTATGGCAGGGGGCCTGGTCACCCCTCCACTTT. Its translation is CASSLWQGAWSPLHF.

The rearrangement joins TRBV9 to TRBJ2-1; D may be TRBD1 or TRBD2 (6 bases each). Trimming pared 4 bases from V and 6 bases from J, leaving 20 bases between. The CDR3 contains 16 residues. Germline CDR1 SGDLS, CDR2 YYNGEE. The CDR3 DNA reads TGTGCCAGCAGCCCCCCAGAAGGGGGGCCTGCCAATGAGCAGTTCTTC. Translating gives CASSPPEGGPANEQFF.

CDR3 sequence: CASSYIGGETQYF. For the CDR3, the DNA is TGTGCCAGCAGTTACATAGGGGGAGAGACCCAGTACTTC. V usage is TRBV6-5 and J usage is TRBJ2-5, with D possibly being TRBD1 (6 bases). Trimming pared 2 bases from V and 4 bases from J, leaving 8 bases between. The CDR3 is made up of 13 amino acids. Germline loops: CDR1 MNHEY, CDR2 SVGAGI.

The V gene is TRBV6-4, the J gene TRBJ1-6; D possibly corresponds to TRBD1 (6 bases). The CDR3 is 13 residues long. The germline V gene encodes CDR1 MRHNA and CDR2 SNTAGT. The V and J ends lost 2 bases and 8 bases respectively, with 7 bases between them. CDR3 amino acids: CASSDRGDSPLHF. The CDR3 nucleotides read TGTGCCAGCAGTGACAGGGGGGATTCACCCCTCCACTTT.

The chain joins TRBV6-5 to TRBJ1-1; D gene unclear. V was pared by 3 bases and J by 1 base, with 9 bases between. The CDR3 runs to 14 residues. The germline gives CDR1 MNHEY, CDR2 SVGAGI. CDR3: CASSYWEQNTEAFF. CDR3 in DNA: TGTGCCAGCAGTTATTGGGAACAGAACACTGAAGCTTTCTTT.

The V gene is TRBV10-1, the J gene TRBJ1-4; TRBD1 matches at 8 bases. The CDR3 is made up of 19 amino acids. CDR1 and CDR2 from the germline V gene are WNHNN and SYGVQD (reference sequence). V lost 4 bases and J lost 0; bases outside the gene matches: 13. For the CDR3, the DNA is TGCGCCAGCAGTGTTAGGGACCACAGGGGGGGGACAACTAATGAAAAACTGTTTTTT. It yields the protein CASSVRDHRGGTTNEKLFF.

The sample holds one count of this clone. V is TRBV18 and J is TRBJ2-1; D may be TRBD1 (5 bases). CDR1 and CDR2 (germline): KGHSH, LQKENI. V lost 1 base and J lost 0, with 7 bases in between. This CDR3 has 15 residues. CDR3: CASSPRRGSYNEQFF. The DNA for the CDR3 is TGTGCCAGCTCACCACGAAGGGGCTCCTACAATGAGCAGTTCTTC.

CDR3 loop: CASSQDWWRGYTGELFF. The CDR3 nucleotides are TGCGCCAGCAGCCAAGATTGGTGGCGGGGGTACACCGGGGAGCTGTTTTTT. The chain links TRBV4-3 to TRBJ2-2; 7 bases are shared with TRBD2. V trimming: 0 bases; J trimming: 3 bases; junction bases outside the gene matches: 7. Germline V CDR1 and CDR2: LGHNA, YSLEER. This CDR3 is built from 17 residues.

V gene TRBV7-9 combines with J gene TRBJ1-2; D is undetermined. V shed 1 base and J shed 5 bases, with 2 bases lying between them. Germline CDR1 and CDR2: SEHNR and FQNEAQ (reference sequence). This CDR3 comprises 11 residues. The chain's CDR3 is CASSLDYGYTF. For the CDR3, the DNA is TGTGCCAGCAGCTTAGATTATGGCTACACCTTC.

The CDR3: CASSEKGAALSSYNSPLHF. CDR3 DNA: TGTGCCAGCAGTGAAAAGGGGGCCGCGCTCAGCTCCTATAATTCACCCCTCCACTTT. The rearrangement uses TRBV6-1 and TRBJ1-6; 7 bases match TRBD1. The CDR3 runs 19 residues. The V segment lost 2 bases and the J segment 0 bases; nucleotides outside the gene matches: 10. Germline CDR1 reads MNHNS; CDR2 reads SASEGT.

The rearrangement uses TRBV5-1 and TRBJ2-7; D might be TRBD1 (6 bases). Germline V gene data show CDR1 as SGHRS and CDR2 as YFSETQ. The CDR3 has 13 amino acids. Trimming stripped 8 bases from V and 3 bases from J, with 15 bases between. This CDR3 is CARIKQGCYEQYF. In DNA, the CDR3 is TGCGCCAGAATCAAACAGGGTTGCTACGAGCAGTACTTC.

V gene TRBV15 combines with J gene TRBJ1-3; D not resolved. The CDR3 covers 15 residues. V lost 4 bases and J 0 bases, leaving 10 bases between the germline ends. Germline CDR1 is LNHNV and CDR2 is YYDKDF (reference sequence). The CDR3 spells CATSTSVLSGNTIYF. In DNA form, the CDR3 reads TGTGCCACCAGCACTTCAGTCCTCTCTGGAAACACCATATATTTT.

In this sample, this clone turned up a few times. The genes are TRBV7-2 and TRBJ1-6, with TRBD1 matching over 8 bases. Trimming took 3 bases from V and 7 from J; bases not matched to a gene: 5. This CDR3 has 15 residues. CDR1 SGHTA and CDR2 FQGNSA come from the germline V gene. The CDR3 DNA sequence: TGTGCCAGCAGCTTCGCGGACAGGGCCAATTCACCCCTCCACTTT. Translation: CASSFADRANSPLHF.

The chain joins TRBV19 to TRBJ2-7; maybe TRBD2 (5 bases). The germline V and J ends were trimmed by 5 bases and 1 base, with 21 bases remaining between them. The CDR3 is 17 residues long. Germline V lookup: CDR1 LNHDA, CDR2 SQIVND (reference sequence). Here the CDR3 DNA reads TGTGCCAGTAGTTTCTCATCGACGGCCCGAGGGTCCTACGAGCAGTACTTC. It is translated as CASSFSSTARGSYEQYF.

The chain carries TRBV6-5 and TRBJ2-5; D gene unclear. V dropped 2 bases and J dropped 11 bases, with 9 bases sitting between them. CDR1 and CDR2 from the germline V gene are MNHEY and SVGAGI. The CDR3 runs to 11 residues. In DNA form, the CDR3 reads TGTGCCAGCAGTTACGCGACGGTTCAGTACTTC. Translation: CASSYATVQYF.

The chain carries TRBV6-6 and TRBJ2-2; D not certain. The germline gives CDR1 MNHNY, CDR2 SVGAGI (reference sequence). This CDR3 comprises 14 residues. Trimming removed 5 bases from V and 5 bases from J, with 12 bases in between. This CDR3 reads CASSNRAQTGELFF. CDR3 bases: TGTGCCAGCAGTAATCGAGCCCAAACCGGGGAGCTGTTTTTT.

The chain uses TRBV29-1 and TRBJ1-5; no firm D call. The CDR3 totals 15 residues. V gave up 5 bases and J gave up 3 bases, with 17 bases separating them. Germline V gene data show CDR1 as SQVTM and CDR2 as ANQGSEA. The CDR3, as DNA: TGCAGCGTTAGGGCTTCGAGGGATGACAATCAGCCCCAGCATTTT. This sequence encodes CSVRASRDDNQPQHF.

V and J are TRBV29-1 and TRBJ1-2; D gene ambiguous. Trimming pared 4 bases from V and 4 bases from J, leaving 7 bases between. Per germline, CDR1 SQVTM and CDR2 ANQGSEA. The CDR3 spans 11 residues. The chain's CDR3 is CSVVRAYGYTF. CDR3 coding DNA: TGCAGCGTTGTTAGGGCCTATGGCTACACCTTC.

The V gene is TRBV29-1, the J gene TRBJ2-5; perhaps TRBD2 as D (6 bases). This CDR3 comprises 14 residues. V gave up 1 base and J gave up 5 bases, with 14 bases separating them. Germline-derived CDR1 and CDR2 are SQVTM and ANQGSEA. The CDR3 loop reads CSVEVQTRRETQYF. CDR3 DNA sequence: TGCAGCGTTGAAGTCCAGACTAGGAGGGAGACCCAGTACTTC.

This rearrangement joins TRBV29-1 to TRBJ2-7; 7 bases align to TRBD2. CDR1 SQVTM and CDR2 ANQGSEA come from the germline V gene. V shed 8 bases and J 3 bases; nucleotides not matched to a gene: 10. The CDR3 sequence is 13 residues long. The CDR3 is CSTWGGPLYEQYF. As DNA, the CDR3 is TGCAGCACCTGGGGGGGTCCCCTCTACGAGCAGTACTTC.

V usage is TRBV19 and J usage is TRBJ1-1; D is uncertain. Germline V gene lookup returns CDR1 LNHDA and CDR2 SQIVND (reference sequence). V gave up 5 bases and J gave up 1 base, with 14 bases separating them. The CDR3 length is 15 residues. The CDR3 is CASSAPGRANTEAFF. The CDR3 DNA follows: TGTGCCAGTAGTGCCCCGGGCCGGGCGAACACTGAAGCTTTCTTT. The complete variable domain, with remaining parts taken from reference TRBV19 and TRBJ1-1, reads DGGITQSPKYLFRKEGQNVTLSCEQNLNHDAMYWYRQDPGQGLRLIYYSQIVNDFQKGDIAEGYSVSREKKESFPLTVTSAQKNPTAFYLCASSAPGRANTEAFFGQGTRLTVV.

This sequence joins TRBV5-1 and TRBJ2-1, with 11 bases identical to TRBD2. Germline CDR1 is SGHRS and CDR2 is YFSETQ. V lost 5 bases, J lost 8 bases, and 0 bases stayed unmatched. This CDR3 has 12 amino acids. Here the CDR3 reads CASRLAGDEQFF. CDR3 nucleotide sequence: TGCGCCAGCAGACTAGCGGGAGATGAGCAGTTCTTC.

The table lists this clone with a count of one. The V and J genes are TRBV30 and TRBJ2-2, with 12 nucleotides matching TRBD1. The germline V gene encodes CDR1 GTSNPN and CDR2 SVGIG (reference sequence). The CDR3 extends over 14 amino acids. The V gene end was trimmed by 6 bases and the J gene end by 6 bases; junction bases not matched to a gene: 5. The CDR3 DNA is TGTGCCTGTCCGGGACAGGGGGCGGCCGGGGAGCTGTTTTTT. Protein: CACPGQGAAGELFF.